Detailed here is one T cell receptor beta chain. Its cognate antigen is unknown. The entry originates in a study of monozygotic twins with inflammatory bowel disease. The study, taken as a whole, reports: For repertoire similarity, concordant twins did not differ from discordant twins, possibly because power was limited. TCRbeta inverse Simpson diversity was decreased in IBD patients versus healthy co-twins.

The CDR3 contains 15 residues. Germline lookup yields CDR1 KGHSH and CDR2 LQKENI. Blood, 2.5 ml, was drawn per donor. Molecular identifiers with 6-nucleotide sample barcodes were added during cDNA synthesis via template switching. TCRdb reanalyzed the 5' RACE reads, giving one entry per CDR3 protein sequence and no DNA. The sample holds approximately 400,000 distinct CDR3 sequences. The clonotype was recovered from a human donor with ulcerative colitis or Crohn's disease, or a healthy co-twin of an affected twin (not recorded which). The specimen sequenced was blood. The rearrangement uses TRBV18 and TRBJ2-2. The CDR3 protein is CASSPPSGPTGELFF. The whole variable domain, remainder taken from reference TRBV18 and TRBJ2-2, is NAGVMQNPRHLVRRRGQEARLRCSPMKGHSHVYWYRQLPEEGLKFMVYLQKENIIDESGMPKERFSAEFPKEGPSILRIQQVVRGDSAAYFCASSPPSGPTGELFFGEGSRLTVL.